The 5 T cell receptor beta chains below all came from one sample that was sequenced in a study of vaccination effects on CD4 cells after COVID-19. TCRdb keeps only in-frame clones here, not all; method: immunoSEQ multiplex PCR. The data show 25,000 to 40,000 clones, with around 80% seen just once and 1.5% held by the top ten. Expansion of antigen-specific CD4+ T cells with viral peptide pools was carried out by the ViraFEST assay before sequencing. Culturing for more than eight days preceded CD4+ T cell isolation. Participants received two doses of either the BNT162b2 or mRNA-1273 vaccine. Their recognized antigens are unknown. The material was CD4+ T cells from PBMCs cultured with HCoV-NL63 spike peptides, obtained after COVID-19 vaccination. The source is a human donor who received a COVID-19 vaccine. Some clones in this sample may be carry-over from other donors' samples.

Of note for this clone: This same CDR3 is encoded by further DNA sequences in the sample. The chain joins TRBV6-4 to TRBJ2-3, with D unclear. The CDR3 has 13 residues. The V end was cut by 3 bases, the J end by 5 bases, with 9 bases between. Germline lookup yields CDR1 MRHNA and CDR2 SNTAGT. CDR3 nucleotides: TGTGCCAGCAGTGAGGGAAGAGGAGATACGCAGTATTTT. It encodes CASSEGRGDTQYF.

V is TRBV18 and J is TRBJ1-1; D not resolved. Trimming cost V 6 bases and J 11 bases, with 22 bases left between them. The CDR3 extends over 14 amino acids. The germline V gene encodes CDR1 KGHSH and CDR2 LQKENI. CDR3 protein: CASSLAGNHLNAFF. The CDR3 nucleotides read TGTGCCAGCTCTCTGGCGGGGAACCACCTGAACGCTTTCTTT.

The V and J genes are TRBV6-4 and TRBJ2-3; possibly TRBD2 for D (6 bases). There are 14 residues in the CDR3. Trimming removed 4 bases from V and 0 bases from J, with 8 bases in between. Per the germline V gene, CDR1 is MRHNA and CDR2 is SNTAGT. The CDR3 DNA reads TGTGCCAGCAGTGCGGAGGGGAGCACAGATACGCAGTATTTT. Its protein is CASSAEGSTDTQYF.

This clone showed up just a few times. The chain uses TRBV6-5 and TRBJ1-5, with unresolved D. The CDR3 totals 13 residues. V was cut by 0 bases and J by 4 bases, with 4 bases left in between. Germline CDR1 is MNHEY and CDR2 is SVGAGI. The CDR3, as DNA: TGTGCCAGCAGTTACTCAGATAATCAGCCCCAGCATTTT. Protein sequence: CASSYSDNQPQHF.

The chain carries TRBV7-3 and TRBJ2-5; D uncertain. This CDR3 contains 14 residues. Germline-derived CDR1 and CDR2 are SGHTA and FQGTGA. V was pared by 1 base and J by 4 bases, with 10 bases between. The CDR3 is CASSLNSPPETQYF. The CDR3 DNA sequence: TGTGCCAGCAGCTTAAACTCGCCCCCAGAGACCCAGTACTTC.